This T cell receptor (beta chain) was obtained from a study of T cells expressing NK-cell markers. Study in general: There were seven HCMV-seropositive donors and one seronegative donor among the eight sequenced. Findings and limits, study-wide: Expanded NKG2C+ T cell clones had unclear HCMV specificity. Dominant NKG2C+ clonotype frequencies of roughly 1.0-7.5% of CD8+ T cells were measured in 5 or 6 donors.

Notes on this clonotype: Its cognate antigen is unknown.

Researchers built TCR beta cDNA using 5'RACE template switching with UMIs. TCRdb re-called the 5' RACE reads and gives one entry per CDR3 protein, without DNA. The sample includes some 340,000 distinct CDR3 sequences. Germline values: CDR1 LNHDA, CDR2 SQIVND (reference sequence). The CDR3 covers 15 residues. The chain carries TRBV19 and TRBJ2-2; TCRdb picks TRBD1, but there is no DNA to check that call. Material: blood T cells: a sorted CD56 or NKG2C T cell subset, CD4+ or CD8+ T cells, or bulk PBMC T cells (not recorded which). This clonotype was obtained from a man aged 18-70 years in good health. The CDR3 here is CASTGPGQTTGELFF.